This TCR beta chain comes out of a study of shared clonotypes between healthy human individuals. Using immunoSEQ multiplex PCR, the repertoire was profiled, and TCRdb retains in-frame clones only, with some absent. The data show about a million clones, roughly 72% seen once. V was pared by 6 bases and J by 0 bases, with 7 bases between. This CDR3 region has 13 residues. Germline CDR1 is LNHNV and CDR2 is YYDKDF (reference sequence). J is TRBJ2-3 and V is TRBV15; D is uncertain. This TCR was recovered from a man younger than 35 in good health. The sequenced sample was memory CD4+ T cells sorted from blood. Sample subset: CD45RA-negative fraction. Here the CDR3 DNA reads TGTGCCACCAGATCAACCAGCACAGATACGCAGTATTTT. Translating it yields CATRSTSTDTQYF.